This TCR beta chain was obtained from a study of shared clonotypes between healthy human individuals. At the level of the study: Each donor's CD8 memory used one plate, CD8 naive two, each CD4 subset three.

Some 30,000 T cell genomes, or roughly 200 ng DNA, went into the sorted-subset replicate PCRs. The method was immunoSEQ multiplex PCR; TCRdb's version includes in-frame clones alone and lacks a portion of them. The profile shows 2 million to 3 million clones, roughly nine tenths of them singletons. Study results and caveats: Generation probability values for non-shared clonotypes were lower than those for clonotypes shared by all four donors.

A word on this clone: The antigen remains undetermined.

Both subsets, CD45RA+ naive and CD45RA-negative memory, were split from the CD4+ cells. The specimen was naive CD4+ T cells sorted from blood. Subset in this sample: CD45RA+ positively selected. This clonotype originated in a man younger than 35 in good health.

The CDR3 DNA reads as TGCGCCAGCAGCCAAGAGTCCTCAGGGATGAATAATTCACCCCTCCACTTT. Amino acids: CASSQESSGMNNSPLHF. The chain combines TRBV4-1 with TRBJ1-6, with D perhaps matching TRBD1 (5 bases). The V end was cut by 0 bases, the J end by 5 bases, with 14 bases between. This CDR3 comprises 17 residues. The germline V gene encodes CDR1 MGHRA and CDR2 YSYEKL.